This is a list of T cell receptor beta chains from one sample in a study of blood T cell repertoires in COVID-19. Data came from immunoSEQ multiplex PCR; TCRdb stores just in-frame clones and leaves some out. This table has roughly 200,000 clones, 88% appearing once. What was sequenced was peripheral blood. These TCRs come from a man aged 18-30 years with active or convalescent COVID-19. CDR3s include the opening cysteine and the closing phenylalanine or tryptophan. The D gene is left open where the match is weak. The size field is filled for only some rows; it gives once, few, many or a size class.

CASSSGINSPLHF,TGTGCCAGCAGCTCGGGTATTAATTCACCCCTCCACTTT,TRBJ1-6,-,-,TRBV7-3,13
CASSISGGPQETQYF,TGTGCCAGCAGCATTAGCGGGGGCCCCCAAGAGACCCAGTACTTC,TRBJ2-5,once,TRBD2,TRBV7-3,15
CASSLAWGQKTEAFF,TGCGCCAGCAGCTTGGCCTGGGGACAGAAAACTGAAGCTTTCTTT,TRBJ1-1,-,TRBD1,TRBV5-1,15
CASSVGTDSRQPQHF,TGTGCCAGCAGCGTCGGGACAGATTCTCGGCAGCCCCAGCATTTT,TRBJ1-5,-,TRBD1,TRBV9,15
CASSARDRVSDTQYF,TGTGCCAGCAGCGCCAGAGACAGGGTTTCAGATACGCAGTATTTT,TRBJ2-3,-,TRBD1,TRBV7-2,15
CATTHPGQVNQPQHF,TGTGCCACCACACATCCAGGGCAGGTCAATCAGCCCCAGCATTTT,TRBJ1-5,once,-,TRBV15,15
CASSMRQGASPLHF,TGTGCCAGTAGTATGCGGCAGGGCGCCTCACCCCTCCACTTT,TRBJ1-6,-,-,TRBV19,14
CASSLDSGVGGEAFF,TGTGCCAGCAGCTTAGATTCGGGGGTTGGAGGTGAAGCTTTCTTT,TRBJ1-1,once,-,TRBV7-3,15
CAWGSGSPGELFF,TGTGCCTGGGGTAGCGGGAGCCCCGGGGAGCTGTTTTTT,TRBJ2-2,-,TRBD2,TRBV30,13
CASSLTELSDEQFF,TGTGCCAGCAGCTTAACCGAGCTCTCGGATGAGCAGTTCTTC,TRBJ2-1,-,-,TRBV7-3,14
CASSPSGTSNQPQHF,TGTGCCAGCTCTCCCTCGGGGACAAGCAATCAGCCCCAGCATTTT,TRBJ1-5,few,-,TRBV9,15
CSVHHRGRPETQYF,TGCAGCGTCCACCACAGGGGGCGACCGGAGACCCAGTACTTC,TRBJ2-5,-,TRBD1,TRBV29-1,14
CASSFLPTGTEPYEQYF,TGTGCCAGCAGCTTTCTCCCGACTGGGACAGAACCTTACGAGCAGTACTTC,TRBJ2-7,-,TRBD1,TRBV7-9,17
CASSLPGGENQPQHF,TGCGCCAGCAGTCTTCCTGGAGGGGAGAATCAGCCCCAGCATTTT,TRBJ1-5,-,-,TRBV23-1,15
CASSQDPGQGAYGYTF,TGTGCCAGCAGCCAAGATCCGGGACAGGGTGCATATGGCTACACCTTC,TRBJ1-2,-,TRBD1,TRBV4-2,16
CSVVRGSTGELFF,TGCAGCGTTGTACGAGGATCCACCGGGGAGCTGTTTTTT,TRBJ2-2,once,-,TRBV29-1,13
CASSTGLGANVLTF,TGTGCCAGTTCGACAGGGCTTGGGGCCAACGTCCTGACTTTC,TRBJ2-6,-,TRBD1,TRBV19,14
CASKRRGNTGELFF,TGTGCCAGCAAGCGGCGGGGGAACACCGGGGAGCTGTTTTTT,TRBJ2-2,-,-,TRBV25-1,14
CASSLEGVSGDEQFF,TGTGCCAGCAGCTTAGAAGGGGTGAGCGGGGATGAGCAGTTCTTC,TRBJ2-1,-,TRBD2,TRBV7-2,15
CAISDRREGRLTEAFF,TGTGCCATCAGTGATAGACGGGAGGGGCGTCTCACTGAAGCTTTCTTT,TRBJ1-1,-,-,TRBV10-3,16
CASSQDTAGKLPLHF,TGCGCCAGCAGCCAAGATACGGCAGGGAAGCTACCCCTCCACTTT,TRBJ1-6,-,-,TRBV4-3,15
CASSEGSGGEVTQYF,TGCGCCAGCAGTGAAGGTAGCGGGGGTGAGGTGACCCAGTACTTC,TRBJ2-5,-,TRBD2,TRBV10-1,15
CASSYGTGWSAFF,TGTGCCAGCAGCTACGGGACAGGCTGGTCAGCTTTCTTT,TRBJ1-1,-,-,TRBV12-1,13
CASSGDTGMNTEAFF,TGTGCCAGCAGTGGAGATACAGGGATGAACACTGAAGCTTTCTTT,TRBJ1-1,-,-,TRBV2,15
CATSDTARFYGYTF,TGTGCCACCAGTGATACTGCTAGATTCTATGGCTACACCTTC,TRBJ1-2,-,-,TRBV24-1,14
CASKEQGPMETQYF,TGTGCCAGCAAGGAGCAGGGGCCGATGGAGACCCAGTACTTC,TRBJ2-5,-,-,TRBV5-4,14
CASSGTGDYGYTF,TGTGCCAGCAGCGGCACAGGGGACTATGGCTACACCTTC,TRBJ1-2,-,TRBD1,TRBV7-3,13
CASSLVAGGATDTQYF,TGTGCCAGCAGCTTAGTAGCGGGGGGGGCCACAGATACGCAGTATTTT,TRBJ2-3,-,TRBD2,TRBV5-4,16
CASSLGAVNTEAFF,TGCGCCAGCAGCTTGGGGGCTGTGAACACTGAAGCTTTCTTT,TRBJ1-1,-,-,TRBV5-1,14
CASSLVAGGNEQFF,TGTGCCAGCAGCTTAGTAGCGGGAGGCAATGAGCAGTTCTTC,TRBJ2-1,once,TRBD2,TRBV7-2,14
CASSRLAGGYNEQFF,TGTGCCAGCAGTCGCCTAGCGGGGGGGTACAATGAGCAGTTCTTC,TRBJ2-1,-,TRBD2,TRBV28,15
CASSPLSEGNSPLHF,TGTGCCAGCTCACCACTTTCGGAGGGGAATTCACCCCTCCACTTT,TRBJ1-6,-,-,TRBV18,15
CASSPRGTSEAFF,TGTGCCAGCTCACCCAGGGGGACTTCGGAAGCTTTCTTT,TRBJ1-1,-,TRBD1,TRBV18,13
CASSTHRGDGKTEAFF,TGTGCCAGTAGTACCCACAGGGGTGACGGGAAAACTGAAGCTTTCTTT,TRBJ1-1,-,TRBD1,TRBV19,16
CASSPGLAGAFQFF,TGTGCCAGCAGCCCAGGACTAGCGGGAGCGTTTCAGTTCTTC,TRBJ2-1,-,TRBD2,TRBV6-2/TRBV6-3,14
CASSLVPGGGLAFF,TGTGCCAGCAGTCTTGTTCCCGGAGGGGGCTTGGCTTTCTTT,TRBJ1-1,-,TRBD1,TRBV6-2/TRBV6-3,14
CASGMDRAYEQYF,TGTGCTAGTGGGATGGACAGGGCCTACGAGCAGTACTTC,TRBJ2-7,once,TRBD1,TRBV12-5,13